The 29 T cell receptor beta chains below were found in one sample sequenced in a study of T cells after yellow fever vaccination. TCRdb called the 5' RACE reads again in MiXCR, with one record for every CDR3 protein. The profile shows a few hundred thousand distinct CDR3 sequences, 3.5% to 4.5% of them singletons. This specimen consisted of PBMCs, obtained 5 days after the yellow fever booster vaccination. The receptors originated from a man aged 18 to 29 who received the YFV17D yellow fever vaccine.

This clonotype turned up a few times. This CDR3 is CSAEAIQEAFF. The CDR3 region has the DNA TGCAGTGCTGAGGCGATTCAGGAAGCTTTCTTT. V is TRBV20-1 and J is TRBJ1-1; D unresolved. Germline lookup yields CDR1 DFQATT and CDR2 SNEGSKA (reference sequence). V lost 5 bases and J 8 bases, leaving 12 bases between the germline ends. The CDR3 spans 11 residues.

Ten or more counts support this clonotype. The rearrangement joins TRBV5-6 to TRBJ2-3; D could derive from TRBD1 or TRBD2 (5 bases each). CDR1 and CDR2 from the germline V gene are SGHDT and YYEEEE. V lost 3 bases, J lost 0 bases, and 8 bases lay in between. The CDR3 has 14 residues. The DNA for the CDR3 is TGTGCCAGCAGCTGGGGGTCTAGCACAGATACGCAGTATTTT. This translates into CASSWGSSTDTQYF. Based on the CDR3 plus reference TRBV5-6 and TRBJ2-3, the full variable domain is DAGVTQSPTHLIKTRGQQVTLRCSPKSGHDTVSWYQQALGQGPQFIFQYYEEEERQRGNFPDRFSGHQFPNYSSELNVNALLLGDSALYLCASSWGSSTDTQYFGPGTRLTVL.

Many counts were recorded for this clonotype. V and J are TRBV25-1 and TRBJ2-7; D gene ambiguous. CDR3 length equals 11 residues. V was shortened by 3 bases and J by 4 bases, with 4 bases between the two germline ends. Germline V gene sequence: CDR1 MGHDK, CDR2 SYGVNS. CDR3 in DNA: TGTGCCAGCAGTGACGGATACGAGCAGTACGTC. Its translation: CASSDGYEQYV.

The chain links TRBV20-1 to TRBJ1-2, with a weak D call TRBD1 (6 bases). CDR1 is DFQATT, CDR2 SNEGSKA, per germline (reference sequence). The CDR3 loop spans 14 amino acids. Trimming pared 2 bases from V and 0 bases from J, leaving 10 bases between. For the CDR3, the DNA is TGCAGTGCTAGAAGAGGGGGTCCTAACTATGGCTACACCTTC. Protein product: CSARRGGPNYGYTF.

This clonotype came up many times. The gene calls are TRBV18 and TRBJ1-1, with D tentatively TRBD1 (6 bases). The germline V and J ends were trimmed by 3 bases and 5 bases, with 16 bases remaining between them. Germline CDR1 is KGHSH and CDR2 is LQKENI. This CDR3 spans 15 amino acids. This CDR3 reads CASSPRPGETTEAFF. Written as DNA, the CDR3 is TGTGCCAGCTCACCGAGACCAGGGGAGACGACTGAAGCTTTCTTT.

Worth noting for this clonotype: At one of its ends the junction is not consistent with the germline gene, which may arise from a read error. The CDR3 bases are TGCAGTGCTAGTCAGACTGTAACTTATGAAAAACTGTTTTTT. This gives the protein CSASQTVTYEKLFF. The chain couples TRBV20-1 to TRBJ1-4; D ambiguous. The CDR3 sequence is 14 residues long. Germline CDR1 and CDR2: DFQATT and SNEGSKA (reference sequence).

This clonotype was seen only a few times. The V call is TRBV19, the J call TRBJ1-2; D remains ambiguous. The CDR3 covers 14 residues. Germline CDR1 and CDR2: LNHDA and SQIVND (reference sequence). V lost 7 bases and J lost 0, with 12 bases in between. CDR3 sequence: CASTVTRTNYGYTF. CDR3 DNA sequence: TGTGCCAGTACGGTTACACGAACTAACTATGGCTACACCTTC. Using reference TRBV19 and TRBJ1-2 for the parts outside the CDR3, the full variable domain is DGGITQSPKYLFRKEGQNVTLSCEQNLNHDAMYWYRQDPGQGLRLIYYSQIVNDFQKGDIAEGYSVSREKKESFPLTVTSAQKNPTAFYLCASTVTRTNYGYTFGSGTRLTVV.

In its sample, this clonotype was seen many times. A read error may produce the germline difference seen at one junction end. The V and J genes are TRBV27 and TRBJ1-2, with D perhaps matching TRBD1 (5 bases). The length of the CDR3 is 13 residues. Germline CDR1 MNHEY, CDR2 SMNVEV (reference sequence). The CDR3 sequence: CASSLSGGYGYTF. CDR3 nucleotide sequence: TGTGCCAGCAGTCTATCTGGGGGGTATGGCTACACCTTC.

This rearrangement joins TRBV4-1 to TRBJ2-3; 8 bases are a match to TRBD1. The trim removed 2 bases at V and 9 bases at J, leaving 7 bases unmatched. The CDR3 runs to 14 residues. CDR1 MGHRA and CDR2 YSYEKL come from the germline V gene. CDR3 DNA: TGCGCCAGCAGCCAAACGGACAGGGCGGACACGCAGTATTTT. Amino acid sequence: CASSQTDRADTQYF.

The chain carries TRBV20-1 and TRBJ1-5, with 7 bases identical to TRBD1. Germline CDR1 is DFQATT and CDR2 is SNEGSKA (reference sequence). V dropped 3 bases and J dropped 0; count of bases not matched to a gene: 8. This CDR3 is built from 16 residues. CDR3 protein: CSARSRAGGSNQPQHF. Written as DNA, the CDR3 is TGCAGTGCTAGGTCTCGGGCAGGGGGTAGCAATCAGCCCCAGCATTTT.

The chain couples TRBV6-2 or TRBV6-3 to TRBJ2-2, with D unresolved. This CDR3 comprises 14 residues. V dropped 4 bases and J dropped 10 bases, with 16 bases sitting between them. The germline gives CDR1 MNHEY, CDR2 SVGEGT. CDR3 in amino acids: CASSSLTQPVELFF. The DNA of the CDR3 is TGTGCCAGCAGTTCCCTGACCCAGCCCGTGGAGCTGTTTTTT.

The chain employs TRBV7-9 and TRBJ2-7, with D perhaps given as TRBD1 or TRBD2 (5 bases each). CDR3 length: 14 residues. Germline V gene sequence: CDR1 SEHNR, CDR2 FQNEAQ (reference sequence). V was pared by 6 bases and J by 2 bases, with 14 bases between. DNA for the CDR3: TGTGCCAGCAGATCCTCGGGGCCTACCTACGAGCAGTACTTC. Translating gives CASRSSGPTYEQYF.

This clonotype occurred a few times. The chain carries TRBV18 and TRBJ2-7; D possibly corresponds to TRBD1 (5 bases). V gave up 8 bases and J gave up 2 bases, with 22 bases separating them. The CDR3 runs to 16 residues. Germline CDR1 reads KGHSH; CDR2 reads LQKENI. CDR3 sequence: CASPPGWAVSPYEQYV. In DNA, the CDR3 is TGTGCCAGCCCCCCAGGGTGGGCCGTCAGCCCCTACGAGCAGTACGTC.

Many counts were recorded for this clonotype. The chain employs TRBV10-2 and TRBJ1-6, with 7 positions matching TRBD1. Trimming took 3 bases from V and 7 from J; bases not matched to a gene: 6. This CDR3 contains 15 residues. Germline V gene data show CDR1 as WSHSY and CDR2 as SAAADI. The CDR3 spells CASSDWARGNSPLHF. The CDR3 region has the DNA TGCGCCAGCAGTGATTGGGCCAGGGGGAATTCACCCCTCCACTTT.

V usage is TRBV12-3 or TRBV12-4 and J usage is TRBJ1-4; TRBD1 agrees at 7 bases. This CDR3 has 13 amino acids. With V trimmed by 10 bases and J by 5 bases, 7 bases remained unmatched. CDR3 nucleotide sequence: TGTGCCACCCGACAGGGACCAAATGAAAAACTGTTTTTT. Translating it yields CATRQGPNEKLFF.

This clonotype was counted many times. The V and J genes are TRBV20-1 and TRBJ2-1, with D possibly matching TRBD1 (5 bases). Germline-derived CDR1 and CDR2 are DFQATT and SNEGSKA (reference sequence). The germline V and J ends were trimmed by 0 bases and 8 bases, with 11 bases remaining between them. CDR3 length: 13 residues. CDR3 nucleotides: TGCAGTGCTAGAGATCCAGGGTGGGATGAGCAGTTCTTC. Translating gives CSARDPGWDEQFF.

This clonotype has a count of ten or more. The rearrangement joins TRBV7-2 to TRBJ2-5, with D possibly matching TRBD2 (6 bases). Germline V CDR1 and CDR2: SGHTA, FQGNSA. This CDR3 comprises 13 residues. V was trimmed by 0 bases and J by 5 bases, leaving 7 bases between them. The CDR3 coding sequence is TGTGCCAGCAGCTTAGCCAGCGGGGAGACCCAGTACTTC. This encodes CASSLASGETQYF.

This clonotype occurred many times. The chain couples TRBV7-8 to TRBJ2-1, with a tentative D call TRBD2 (6 bases). This CDR3 is 15 amino acids long. Germline lookup yields CDR1 SGHVS and CDR2 FQNEAQ. Trimming removed 5 bases at V and 0 bases at J, with 11 bases between. The CDR3 sequence: CASSRDLGSYNEQFF. In nucleotides, the CDR3 is TGTGCCAGCAGCCGGGACTTGGGCTCCTACAATGAGCAGTTCTTC. The full variable domain, rest sourced from reference TRBV7-8 and TRBJ2-1, is GAGVSQSPRYKVAKRGQDVALRCDPISGHVSLFWYQQALGQGPEFLTYFQNEAQLDKSGLPSDRFFAERPEGSVSTLKIQRTQQEDSAVYLCASSRDLGSYNEQFFGPGTRLTVL.

The CDR3, as DNA: TGTGCCAGCAGCTACGGGCCCGGGACAGGGGGTTCACCCCTCCACTTT. This translates into CASSYGPGTGGSPLHF. The chain joins TRBV7-2 to TRBJ1-6; 11 bases line up with TRBD1. CDR3 length: 16 residues. V shed 4 bases, J shed 9 bases, and the junction held 8 bases outside the gene matches. Germline V gives CDR1 SGHTA, CDR2 FQGNSA.

At least ten counts were recorded for this clonotype. The chain has TRBV5-1 and TRBJ2-6; TRBD1 agrees at 10 bases. This CDR3 has 15 amino acids. Germline V gene sequence: CDR1 SGHRS, CDR2 YFSETQ. V lost 5 bases, J lost 3 bases, and 2 bases stayed unmatched. CDR3 sequence: CASRTGGSGANVLTF. Written as DNA, the CDR3 is TGCGCCAGCAGGACAGGGGGCAGTGGGGCCAACGTCCTGACTTTC.

The V call is TRBV4-3, the J call TRBJ2-6; 8 bases match TRBD1. In germline, CDR1 is LGHNA, CDR2 YSLEER. The ends lost 5 bases at V and 2 bases at J; junction bases unmatched: 11. The CDR3 runs to 18 residues. Here the CDR3 DNA reads TGCGCCAGCAGCGCACCCCGGACGACAGGGGCTGGGGCCAACGTCCTGACTTTC. Residues: CASSAPRTTGAGANVLTF.

The chain uses TRBV4-1 and TRBJ2-2; no clear D. Germline V gives CDR1 MGHRA, CDR2 YSYEKL. Trimming removed 2 bases at V and 5 bases at J, with 15 bases between. The CDR3 totals 16 residues. This CDR3 is CASSQLDILTTGELFF. CDR3 DNA sequence: TGCGCCAGCAGCCAACTAGACATTCTAACAACCGGGGAGCTGTTTTTT.

This rearrangement joins TRBV19 to TRBJ1-5; D perhaps matches TRBD1 (5 bases). Trimming took off 6 bases at V and 2 bases at J, with 20 bases between the two ends. This CDR3 region has 17 residues. Per germline, CDR1 LNHDA and CDR2 SQIVND (reference sequence). CDR3 amino acids: CASSLGRLHRGNQPQHF. The CDR3 DNA sequence: TGTGCCAGTAGCCTGGGACGACTCCATAGGGGCAATCAGCCCCAGCATTTT.

The J gene is TRBJ2-2, the V gene TRBV29-1, with unresolved D. Trimming took off 4 bases at V and 0 bases at J, with 6 bases between the two ends. CDR3 length: 13 amino acids. Per the germline V gene, CDR1 is SQVTM and CDR2 is ANQGSEA. The CDR3 is CSVVRSNTGELFF. The CDR3 DNA follows: TGCAGCGTTGTCCGGTCGAACACCGGGGAGCTGTTTTTT.

This clonotype showed up many times. CDR3 protein: CASSRTGSGNTIYF. CDR3 nucleotide sequence: TGTGCCAGCAGTCGGACAGGATCTGGAAACACCATATATTTT. The genes are TRBV7-2 and TRBJ1-3; 7 positions agree with TRBD1. This CDR3 is built from 14 residues. Trimming removed 6 bases from V and 1 base from J; junction bases left unmatched: 3. Germline-derived CDR1 and CDR2 are SGHTA and FQGNSA.

This clonotype was seen many times. V usage is TRBV2 and J usage is TRBJ2-7; D not resolved. The germline V gene has CDR1 SNHLY and CDR2 FYNNEI. The CDR3 runs 13 residues. V lost 10 bases and J lost 0, with 13 bases in between. The CDR3 DNA follows: TGTGCCACTACCCTGACTGACTCCTACGAGCAGTACTTC. Its protein is CATTLTDSYEQYF.

This clonotype was counted at least ten times. This chain uses TRBV2 with TRBJ2-2; tentatively, D is TRBD1 (6 bases). This CDR3 is built from 14 residues. Germline CDR1 and CDR2: SNHLY and FYNNEI. The germline V and J ends were trimmed by 6 bases and 10 bases, with 18 bases remaining between them. The CDR3 nucleotides are TGTGCCAGCAGCCGGACAGCCCCGAACGTGGAGCTGTTTTTT. This translates into CASSRTAPNVELFF. Full variable domain (rest looked up from reference TRBV2 and TRBJ2-2): EPEVTQTPSHQVTQMGQEVILRCVPISNHLYFYWYRQILGQKVEFLVSFYNNEISEKSEIFDDQFSVERPDGSNFTLKIRSTKLEDSAMYFCASSRTAPNVELFFGEGSRLTVL.

This clonotype was recorded at least ten times. The chain employs TRBV4-3 and TRBJ1-2; perhaps TRBD1 as D (5 bases). The germline V and J ends were trimmed by 3 bases and 3 bases, with 11 bases remaining between them. The CDR3 extends over 14 amino acids. Germline lookup yields CDR1 LGHNA and CDR2 YSLEER. CDR3 loop: CASSQDQGYYGYTF. In nucleotides, the CDR3 is TGCGCCAGCAGCCAGGATCAGGGTTACTATGGCTACACCTTC.

This clonotype was picked up many times. The V gene is TRBV24-1, the J gene TRBJ1-1; no clear D gene. The CDR3 extends over 11 amino acids. CDR1 and CDR2 from the germline V gene are KGHDR and SFDVKD. V was shortened by 5 bases and J by 4 bases, with 4 bases between the two germline ends. The DNA for the CDR3 is TGTGCCACCAGTGTCGGCACTGAAGCTTTCTTT. Its translation: CATSVGTEAFF.